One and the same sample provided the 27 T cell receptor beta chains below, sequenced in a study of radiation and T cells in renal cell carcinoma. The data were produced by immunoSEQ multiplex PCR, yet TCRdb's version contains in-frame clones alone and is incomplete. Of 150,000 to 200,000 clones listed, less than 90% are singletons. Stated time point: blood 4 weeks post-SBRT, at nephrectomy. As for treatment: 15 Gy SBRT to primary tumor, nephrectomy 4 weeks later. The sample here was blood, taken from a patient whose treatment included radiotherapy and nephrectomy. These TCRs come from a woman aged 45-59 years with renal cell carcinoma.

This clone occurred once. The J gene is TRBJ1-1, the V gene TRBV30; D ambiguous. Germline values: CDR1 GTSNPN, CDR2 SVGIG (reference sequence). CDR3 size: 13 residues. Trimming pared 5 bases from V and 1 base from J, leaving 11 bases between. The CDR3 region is CAWEPLRNTEAFF. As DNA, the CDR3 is TGTGCCTGGGAACCTCTCCGGAACACTGAAGCTTTCTTT. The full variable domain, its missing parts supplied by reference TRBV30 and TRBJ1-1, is SQTIHQWPATLVQPVGSPLSLECTVEGTSNPNLYWYRQAAGRGLQLLFYSVGIGQISSEVPQNLSASRPQDRQFILSSKKLLLSDSGFYLCAWEPLRNTEAFFGQGTRLTVV.

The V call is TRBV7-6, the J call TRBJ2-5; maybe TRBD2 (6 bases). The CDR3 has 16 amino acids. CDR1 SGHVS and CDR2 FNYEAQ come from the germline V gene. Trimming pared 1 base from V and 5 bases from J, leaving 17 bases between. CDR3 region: CASSLELAKVGETQYF. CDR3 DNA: TGTGCCAGCAGCTTAGAGCTAGCGAAGGTCGGGGAGACCCAGTACTTC.

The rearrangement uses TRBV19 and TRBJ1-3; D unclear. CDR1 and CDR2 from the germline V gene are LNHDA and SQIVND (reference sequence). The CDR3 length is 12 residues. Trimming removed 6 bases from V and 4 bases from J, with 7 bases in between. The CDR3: CASREGGNTIYF. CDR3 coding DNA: TGTGCCAGTAGAGAGGGAGGAAACACCATATATTTT.

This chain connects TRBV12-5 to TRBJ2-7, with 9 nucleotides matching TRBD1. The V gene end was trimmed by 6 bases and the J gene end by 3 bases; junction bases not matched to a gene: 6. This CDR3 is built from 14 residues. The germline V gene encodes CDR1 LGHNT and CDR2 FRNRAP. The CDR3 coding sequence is TGTGCTAGTGGACCGCCGACAGGGGGCTACGAGCAGTACTTC. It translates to CASGPPTGGYEQYF.

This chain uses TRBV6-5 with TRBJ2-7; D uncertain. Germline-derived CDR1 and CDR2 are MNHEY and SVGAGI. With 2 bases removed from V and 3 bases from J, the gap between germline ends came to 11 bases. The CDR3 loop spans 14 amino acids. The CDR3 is CASSYGETGYEQYF. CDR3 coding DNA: TGTGCCAGCAGTTACGGAGAGACCGGCTACGAGCAGTACTTC.

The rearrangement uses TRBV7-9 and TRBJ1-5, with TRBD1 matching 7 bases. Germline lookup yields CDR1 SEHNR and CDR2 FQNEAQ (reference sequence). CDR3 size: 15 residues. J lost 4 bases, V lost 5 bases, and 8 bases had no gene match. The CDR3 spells CASSLGQDRNQPQHF. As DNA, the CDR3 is TGTGCCAGCAGCCTCGGACAGGACCGAAATCAGCCCCAGCATTTT.

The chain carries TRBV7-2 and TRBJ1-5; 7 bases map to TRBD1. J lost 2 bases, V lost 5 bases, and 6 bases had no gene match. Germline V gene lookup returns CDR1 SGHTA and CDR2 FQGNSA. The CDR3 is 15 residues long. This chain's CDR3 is CASSPTGLGNQPQHF. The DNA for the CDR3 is TGTGCCAGCAGCCCGACAGGGTTGGGCAATCAGCCCCAGCATTTT.

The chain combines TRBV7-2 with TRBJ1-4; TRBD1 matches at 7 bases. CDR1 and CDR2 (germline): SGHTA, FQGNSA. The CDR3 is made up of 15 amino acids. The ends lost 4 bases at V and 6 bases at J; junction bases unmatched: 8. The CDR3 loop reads CASSWAGGSDEKLFF. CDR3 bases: TGTGCCAGCAGCTGGGCAGGGGGTTCGGATGAAAAACTGTTTTTT.

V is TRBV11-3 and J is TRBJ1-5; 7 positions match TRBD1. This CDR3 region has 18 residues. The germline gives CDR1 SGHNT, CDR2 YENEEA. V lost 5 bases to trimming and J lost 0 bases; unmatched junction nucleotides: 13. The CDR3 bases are TGTGCCAGCAGCCCCGGACAGGTGGAGGGGTATAGCAATCAGCCCCAGCATTTT. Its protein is CASSPGQVEGYSNQPQHF.

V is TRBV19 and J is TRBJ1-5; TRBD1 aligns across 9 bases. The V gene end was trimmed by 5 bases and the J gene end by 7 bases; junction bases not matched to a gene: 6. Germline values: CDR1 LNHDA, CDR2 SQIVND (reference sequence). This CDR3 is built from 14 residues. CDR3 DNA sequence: TGTGCCAGTAGTGAACAGGGGGCAAGGCAGCCCCAGCATTTT. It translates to CASSEQGARQPQHF.

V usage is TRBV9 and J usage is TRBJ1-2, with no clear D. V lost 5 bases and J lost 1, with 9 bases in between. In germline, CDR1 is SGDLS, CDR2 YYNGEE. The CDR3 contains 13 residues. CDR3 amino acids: CASSPDGNYGYTF. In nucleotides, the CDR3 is TGTGCCAGCAGTCCAGACGGTAACTATGGCTACACCTTC.

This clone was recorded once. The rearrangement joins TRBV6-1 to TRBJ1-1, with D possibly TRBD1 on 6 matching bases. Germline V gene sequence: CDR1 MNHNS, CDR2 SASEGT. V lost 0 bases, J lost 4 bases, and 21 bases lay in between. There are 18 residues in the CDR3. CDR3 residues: CASSEALLGGRGGTEAFF. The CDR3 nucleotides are TGTGCCAGCAGTGAAGCTCTTTTGGGTGGCAGGGGAGGCACTGAAGCTTTCTTT.

The CDR3 loop is CASSLEGRTGQGANGYTF. The CDR3 DNA follows: TGCGCCAGCAGCTTGGAGGGAAGGACGGGACAGGGGGCTAATGGCTACACCTTC. This chain joins TRBV5-1 and TRBJ1-2; 12 bases fit TRBD1. With 0 bases clipped from V and 6 bases from J, the junction kept 12 bases outside the gene matches. Germline lookup yields CDR1 SGHRS and CDR2 YFSETQ. The CDR3 sequence is 18 residues long. Based on the CDR3 plus reference TRBV5-1 and TRBJ1-2, the full variable domain is KAGVTQTPRYLIKTRGQQVTLSCSPISGHRSVSWYQQTPGQGLQFLFEYFSETQRNKGNFPGRFSGRQFSNSRSEMNVSTLELGDSALYLCASSLEGRTGQGANGYTFGSGTRLTVV.

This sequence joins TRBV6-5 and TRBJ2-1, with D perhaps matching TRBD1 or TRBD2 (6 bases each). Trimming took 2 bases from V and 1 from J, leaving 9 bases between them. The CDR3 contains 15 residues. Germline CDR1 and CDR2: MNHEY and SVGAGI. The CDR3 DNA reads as TGTGCCAGCAGTTACAGGGGGGTTTCCTACAATGAGCAGTTCTTC. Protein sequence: CASSYRGVSYNEQFF.

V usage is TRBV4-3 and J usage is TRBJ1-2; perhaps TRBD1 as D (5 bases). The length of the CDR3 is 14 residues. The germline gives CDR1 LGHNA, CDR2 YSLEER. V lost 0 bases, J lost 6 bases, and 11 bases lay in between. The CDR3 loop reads CASSQDSRVDGYTF. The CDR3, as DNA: TGCGCCAGCAGCCAAGATTCCAGGGTGGATGGCTACACCTTC.

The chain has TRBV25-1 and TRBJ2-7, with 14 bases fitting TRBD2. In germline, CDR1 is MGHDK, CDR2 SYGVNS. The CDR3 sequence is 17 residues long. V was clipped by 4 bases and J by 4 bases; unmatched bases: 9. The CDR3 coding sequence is TGTGCCAGCAGTGGCCTCGGGACTAGCGGGGGCCTTTACGAGCAGTACTTC. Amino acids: CASSGLGTSGGLYEQYF.

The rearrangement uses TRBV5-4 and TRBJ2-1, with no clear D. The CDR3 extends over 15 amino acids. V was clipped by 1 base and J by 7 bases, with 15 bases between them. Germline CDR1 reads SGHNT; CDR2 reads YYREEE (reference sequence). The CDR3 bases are TGTGCCAGCAGCTTGAAAGGACCTATACTTAATGAGCAGTTCTTC. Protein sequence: CASSLKGPILNEQFF.

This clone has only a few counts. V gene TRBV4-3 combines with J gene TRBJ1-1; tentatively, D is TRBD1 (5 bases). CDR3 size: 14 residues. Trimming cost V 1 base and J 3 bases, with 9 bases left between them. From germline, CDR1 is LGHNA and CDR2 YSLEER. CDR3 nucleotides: TGCGCCAGCAGCCAAGGTAGGGGCGACACTGAAGCTTTCTTT. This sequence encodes CASSQGRGDTEAFF.

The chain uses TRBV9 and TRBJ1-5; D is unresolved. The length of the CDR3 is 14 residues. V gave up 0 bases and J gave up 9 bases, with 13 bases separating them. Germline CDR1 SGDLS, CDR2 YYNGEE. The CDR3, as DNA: TGTGCCAGCAGCGTAGCGGACCTCGGGCGGCCCCAGCATTTT. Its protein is CASSVADLGRPQHF.

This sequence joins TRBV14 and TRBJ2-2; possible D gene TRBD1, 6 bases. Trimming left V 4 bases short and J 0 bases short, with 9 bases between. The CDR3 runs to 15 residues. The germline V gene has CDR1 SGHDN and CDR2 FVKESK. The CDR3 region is CASSPGTTNTGELFF. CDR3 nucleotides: TGTGCCAGCAGCCCCGGGACAACGAACACCGGGGAGCTGTTTTTT.

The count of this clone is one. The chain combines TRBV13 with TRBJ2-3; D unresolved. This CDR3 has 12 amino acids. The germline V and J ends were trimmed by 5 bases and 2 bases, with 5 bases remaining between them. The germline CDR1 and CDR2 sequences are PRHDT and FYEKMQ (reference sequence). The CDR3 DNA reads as TGTGCCAGCAGCCTCAACACAGATACGCAGTATTTT. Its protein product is CASSLNTDTQYF.

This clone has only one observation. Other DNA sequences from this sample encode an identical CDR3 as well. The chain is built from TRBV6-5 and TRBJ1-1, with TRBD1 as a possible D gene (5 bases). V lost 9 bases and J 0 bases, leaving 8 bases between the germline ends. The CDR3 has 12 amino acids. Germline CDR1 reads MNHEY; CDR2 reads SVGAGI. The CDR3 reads CASQDMNTEAFF. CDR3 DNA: TGTGCCAGTCAGGACATGAACACTGAAGCTTTCTTT.

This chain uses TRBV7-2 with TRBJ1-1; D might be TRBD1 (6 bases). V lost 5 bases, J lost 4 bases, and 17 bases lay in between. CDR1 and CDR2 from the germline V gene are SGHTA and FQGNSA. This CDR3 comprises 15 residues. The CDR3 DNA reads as TGTGCCAGCAGCCCCAGGGGCCCAAGGGGCACTGAAGCTTTCTTT. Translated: CASSPRGPRGTEAFF.

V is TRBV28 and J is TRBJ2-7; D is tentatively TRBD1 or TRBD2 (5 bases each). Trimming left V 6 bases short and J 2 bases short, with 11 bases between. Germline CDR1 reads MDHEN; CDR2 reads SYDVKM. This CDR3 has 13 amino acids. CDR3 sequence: CASSRGPTYEQYF. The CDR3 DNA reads TGTGCCAGCAGCCGGGGACCAACCTACGAGCAGTACTTC.

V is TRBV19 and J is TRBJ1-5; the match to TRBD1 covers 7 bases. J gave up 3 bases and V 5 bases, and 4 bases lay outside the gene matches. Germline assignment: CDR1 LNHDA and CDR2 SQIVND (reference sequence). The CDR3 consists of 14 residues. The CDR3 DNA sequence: TGTGCCAGTAGTGAGACAGGGCACAATCAGCCCCAGCATTTT. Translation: CASSETGHNQPQHF.

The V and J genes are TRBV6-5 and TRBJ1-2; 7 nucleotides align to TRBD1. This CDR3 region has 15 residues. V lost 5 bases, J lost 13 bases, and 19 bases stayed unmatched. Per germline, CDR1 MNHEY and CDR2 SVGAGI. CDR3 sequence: CASSNRDSHFRFVTF. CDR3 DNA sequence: TGTGCCAGCAGTAACCGGGACAGCCATTTCAGATTCGTCACCTTC.

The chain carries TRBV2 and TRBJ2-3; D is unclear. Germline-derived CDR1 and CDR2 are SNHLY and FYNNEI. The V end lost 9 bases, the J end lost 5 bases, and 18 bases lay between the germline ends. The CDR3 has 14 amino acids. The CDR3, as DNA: TGTGCCAGAACAGAGAGTCAAAATAGAGATACGCAGTATTTT. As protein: CARTESQNRDTQYF.